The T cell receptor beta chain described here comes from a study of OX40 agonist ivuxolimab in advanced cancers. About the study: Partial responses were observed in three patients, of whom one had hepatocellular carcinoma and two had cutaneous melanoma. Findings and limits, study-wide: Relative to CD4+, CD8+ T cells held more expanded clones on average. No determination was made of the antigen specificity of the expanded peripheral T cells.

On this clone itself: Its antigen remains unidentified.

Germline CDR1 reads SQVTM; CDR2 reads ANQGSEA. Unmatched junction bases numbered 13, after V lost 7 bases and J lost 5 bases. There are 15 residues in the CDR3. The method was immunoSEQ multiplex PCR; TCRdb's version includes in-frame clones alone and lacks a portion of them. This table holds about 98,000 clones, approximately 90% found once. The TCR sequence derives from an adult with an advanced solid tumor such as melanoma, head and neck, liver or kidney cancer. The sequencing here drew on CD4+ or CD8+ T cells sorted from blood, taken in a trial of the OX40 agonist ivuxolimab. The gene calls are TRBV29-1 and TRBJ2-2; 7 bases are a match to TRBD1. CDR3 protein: CSAKGPGGYTGELFF. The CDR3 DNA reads TGCAGCGCCAAAGGGCCAGGGGGATATACCGGGGAGCTGTTTTTT.